The clone carrying this TCR beta chain appeared a single time. The data originate from a study of blood T cell repertoires in COVID-19. Study information: Samples came from the United States, Italy and Spain, spanning acute and convalescent COVID-19. Nucleic acid was either cDNA or gDNA, and it came from T cells, B-cell-depleted T cells, or PBMCs.

Trimming removed 2 bases from V and 3 bases from J; junction bases left unmatched: 6. Germline lookup yields CDR1 MRHNA and CDR2 SNTAGT. There are 16 residues in the CDR3. In the study's own analysis: Amplification of reference gene primers was used by the study to estimate nucleated cell counts. Generated by immunoSEQ multiplex PCR, the TCRdb table keeps only in-frame clones and is missing some. V, J and clone size reflect that table, while D and trimming were determined from the DNA. The repertoire holds around 300,000 clones, with 75% to 90% as singletons. This clonotype originated in a woman aged 70 to 79 with acute or convalescent COVID-19. The sequenced sample consisted of peripheral blood. J is TRBJ2-5 and V is TRBV6-4; 10 bases agree with TRBD2. CDR3 bases: TGTGCCAGCAGTGACCAACGACTAGCGGGTGAAGAGACCCAGTACTTC. Encoded protein: CASSDQRLAGEETQYF.